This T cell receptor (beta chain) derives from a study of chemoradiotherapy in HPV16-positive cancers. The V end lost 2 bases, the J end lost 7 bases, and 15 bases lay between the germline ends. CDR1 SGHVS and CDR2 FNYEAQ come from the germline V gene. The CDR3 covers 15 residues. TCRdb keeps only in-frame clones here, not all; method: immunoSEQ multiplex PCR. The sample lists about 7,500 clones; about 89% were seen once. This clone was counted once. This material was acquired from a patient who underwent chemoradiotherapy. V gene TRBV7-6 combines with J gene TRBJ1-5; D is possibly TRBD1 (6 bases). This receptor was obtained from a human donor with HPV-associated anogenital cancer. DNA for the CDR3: TGTGCCAGCAGCTTATATGTGGGGGCAGACCAGCCCCAGCATTTT. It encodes CASSLYVGADQPQHF.